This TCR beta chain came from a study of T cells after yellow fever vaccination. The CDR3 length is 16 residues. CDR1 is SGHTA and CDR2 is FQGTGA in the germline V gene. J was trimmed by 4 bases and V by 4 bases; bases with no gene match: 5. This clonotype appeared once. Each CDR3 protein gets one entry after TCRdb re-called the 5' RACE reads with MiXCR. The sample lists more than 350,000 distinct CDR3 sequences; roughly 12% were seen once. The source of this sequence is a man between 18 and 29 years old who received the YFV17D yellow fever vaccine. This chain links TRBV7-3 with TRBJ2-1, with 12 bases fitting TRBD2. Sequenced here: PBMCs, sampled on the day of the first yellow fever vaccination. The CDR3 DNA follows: TGTGCCAGCAGCTCCTCACTAGCGGGGGGATACAATGAGCAGTTCTTC. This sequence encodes CASSSSLAGGYNEQFF.